A selection of T cell receptor beta chains follows, all from one sample in a study of CD8 T cells in Susac syndrome. One entry per CDR3 protein results from TCRdb running MiXCR on the immunoSEQ multiplex PCR reads. The data show 250,000 to 300,000 distinct CDR3 sequences, about 89% seen once. Sequencing was performed on CD8+ T cells from PBMCs. The receptors shown here come from a human donor with multiple sclerosis. CDR3s include the opening cysteine and the closing phenylalanine or tryptophan. Each record gives: V gene, clone size, J gene, D gene, CDR3 DNA, CDR3 protein. A D gene is named only where the DNA matches it firmly. Expanded clones are given a class, and other clones once, few, many or no size at all.

v_call: TRBV3-1; clone_size: .; j_call: TRBJ2-3; d_call: TRBD1; cdr3_nt: TGTGCCAGCAGCCAAGCCGGGACAGCGTATACGCAGTATTTT; cdr3_aa: CASSQAGTAYTQYF
v_call: TRBV7-9; clone_size: few; j_call: TRBJ2-7; d_call: .; cdr3_nt: TGTGCCAGCAGCTTTGGGCCGAAGCAACCCTACGAGCAGTACTTC; cdr3_aa: CASSFGPKQPYEQYF
v_call: TRBV4-1; clone_size: .; j_call: TRBJ2-4; d_call: .; cdr3_nt: TGCGCCAGCAGCCAAGAAGGGCCAGCCAAAAACATTCAGTACTTC; cdr3_aa: CASSQEGPAKNIQYF
v_call: TRBV11-2; clone_size: .; j_call: TRBJ2-3; d_call: .; cdr3_nt: TGTGCCAGCAGCTTGATGAAAGGGTCCACGGATACGCAGTATTTT; cdr3_aa: CASSLMKGSTDTQYF
v_call: TRBV27; clone_size: .; j_call: TRBJ1-5; d_call: TRBD1; cdr3_nt: TGTGCCAGCAGCCGACAGGGGCACAATCAGCCCCAGCATTTT; cdr3_aa: CASSRQGHNQPQHF
v_call: TRBV27; clone_size: .; j_call: TRBJ2-1; d_call: TRBD1; cdr3_nt: TGTGCCAGCAGTCATGTTCCCGGGACAGGGGGAAATGAGCAGTTCTTC; cdr3_aa: CASSHVPGTGGNEQFF
v_call: TRBV4-2; clone_size: .; j_call: TRBJ1-1; d_call: TRBD1; cdr3_nt: TGTGCCAGCAGCCAAGATGCACCCGGGACAGTAACTGAAGCTTTCTTT; cdr3_aa: CASSQDAPGTVTEAFF
v_call: TRBV4-2; clone_size: .; j_call: TRBJ2-7; d_call: TRBD2; cdr3_nt: TGTGCCAGCAGCCAAGAGCGGGAGACACCCTACGAGCAGTACTTC; cdr3_aa: CASSQERETPYEQYF
v_call: TRBV28; clone_size: .; j_call: TRBJ1-2; d_call: .; cdr3_nt: TGTGCCAGCAGTCGGCCCCGGGATAACTATGGCTACACCTTC; cdr3_aa: CASSRPRDNYGYTF
v_call: TRBV6-5; clone_size: .; j_call: TRBJ2-3; d_call: .; cdr3_nt: TGTGCCACCACCCGGGCACTGAGCACAGATACGCAGTATTTT; cdr3_aa: CATTRALSTDTQYF
v_call: TRBV25-1; clone_size: .; j_call: TRBJ2-3; d_call: .; cdr3_nt: TGTGCCAGCAGTGAATCCGCTCGGGTCACAGATACGCAGTATTTT; cdr3_aa: CASSESARVTDTQYF
v_call: TRBV6-5; clone_size: .; j_call: TRBJ2-2; d_call: .; cdr3_nt: TGTGCCAGCAGTTACACCCCACCCGGCAGCTTTAACACCGGGGAGCTGTTTTTT; cdr3_aa: CASSYTPPGSFNTGELFF
v_call: TRBV3-1; clone_size: .; j_call: TRBJ2-5; d_call: .; cdr3_nt: TGTGCCAGCAGCCAAGCTGGGCAGTTTGGGACCCAGTACTTC; cdr3_aa: CASSQAGQFGTQYF
v_call: TRBV2; clone_size: .; j_call: TRBJ2-1; d_call: .; cdr3_nt: TGTGCCAGCAGGGAGGCCAGCTACAATGAGCAGCTCTTC; cdr3_aa: CASREASYNEQLF
v_call: TRBV27; clone_size: .; j_call: TRBJ2-7; d_call: .; cdr3_nt: TGTGCCAGCAAAGGCGGATTCCCTTACGAGCAGTACTTC; cdr3_aa: CASKGGFPYEQYF
v_call: TRBV4-3; clone_size: .; j_call: TRBJ2-7; d_call: .; cdr3_nt: TGCGCCAGCAGCCAAGATGGTCAGAGCGCGGAGTCCTACGAGCAGTACTTC; cdr3_aa: CASSQDGQSAESYEQYF
v_call: TRBV30; clone_size: .; j_call: TRBJ1-4; d_call: .; cdr3_nt: TGTGCCTGGAGTAAGGACGGACCGTATGAAAAACTGTTTTTT; cdr3_aa: CAWSKDGPYEKLFF
v_call: TRBV28; clone_size: .; j_call: TRBJ1-5; d_call: .; cdr3_nt: TGTGCCAGCAGTCCAAATACGGGGGCCGTTTGGCAGCCCCAGCATTTT; cdr3_aa: CASSPNTGAVWQPQHF
v_call: TRBV7-3; clone_size: .; j_call: TRBJ2-7; d_call: .; cdr3_nt: TGTGCCAGCAGCCCCAATGTGGGCTACGAGCAGTACTTC; cdr3_aa: CASSPNVGYEQYF
v_call: TRBV13; clone_size: .; j_call: TRBJ2-1; d_call: .; cdr3_nt: TGTGCCAGCAGCTTTGGGCCAACCTACAATGAGCAGTTCTTC; cdr3_aa: CASSFGPTYNEQFF
v_call: TRBV29-1; clone_size: .; j_call: TRBJ2-1; d_call: TRBD2; cdr3_nt: TGCAGCGTTGAATGGCGGGAGAGCTCCTACAATGAGCAGTTCTTC; cdr3_aa: CSVEWRESSYNEQFF
v_call: TRBV18; clone_size: .; j_call: TRBJ2-7; d_call: TRBD1; cdr3_nt: TGTGCCAGCTCAGACAGGGGCGGAAGCGAGCAGTACTTC; cdr3_aa: CASSDRGGSEQYF
v_call: TRBV7-2; clone_size: .; j_call: TRBJ2-5; d_call: TRBD1; cdr3_nt: TGTGCCAGCAGCTTAGCGCTTTGGGACAGGGGGCGAGAGACCCAGTACTTC; cdr3_aa: CASSLALWDRGRETQYF
v_call: TRBV6-2/TRBV6-3; clone_size: .; j_call: TRBJ2-1; d_call: .; cdr3_nt: TGTGCCAGCAGTTACGAGATCAGCTCCTACAATGAGCAGTTCTTC; cdr3_aa: CASSYEISSYNEQFF
v_call: TRBV10-3; clone_size: .; j_call: TRBJ2-5; d_call: .; cdr3_nt: TGTGCCACCCAGCCGGAGGTTACACCCCAAGAGACCCAGTACTTC; cdr3_aa: CATQPEVTPQETQYF